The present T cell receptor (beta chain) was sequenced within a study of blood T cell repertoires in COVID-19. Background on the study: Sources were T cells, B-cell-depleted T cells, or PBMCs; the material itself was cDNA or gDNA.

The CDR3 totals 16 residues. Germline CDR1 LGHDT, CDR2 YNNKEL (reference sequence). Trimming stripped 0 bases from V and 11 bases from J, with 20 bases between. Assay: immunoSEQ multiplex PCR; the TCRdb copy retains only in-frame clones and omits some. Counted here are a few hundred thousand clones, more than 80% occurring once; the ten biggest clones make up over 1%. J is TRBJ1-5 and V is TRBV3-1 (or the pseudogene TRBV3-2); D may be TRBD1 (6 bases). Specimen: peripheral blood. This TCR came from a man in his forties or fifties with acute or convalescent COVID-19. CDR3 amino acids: CASSQERSQGLWAQHF. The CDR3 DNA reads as TGTGCCAGCAGCCAAGAGAGGTCACAGGGTTTGTGGGCCCAGCATTTT.